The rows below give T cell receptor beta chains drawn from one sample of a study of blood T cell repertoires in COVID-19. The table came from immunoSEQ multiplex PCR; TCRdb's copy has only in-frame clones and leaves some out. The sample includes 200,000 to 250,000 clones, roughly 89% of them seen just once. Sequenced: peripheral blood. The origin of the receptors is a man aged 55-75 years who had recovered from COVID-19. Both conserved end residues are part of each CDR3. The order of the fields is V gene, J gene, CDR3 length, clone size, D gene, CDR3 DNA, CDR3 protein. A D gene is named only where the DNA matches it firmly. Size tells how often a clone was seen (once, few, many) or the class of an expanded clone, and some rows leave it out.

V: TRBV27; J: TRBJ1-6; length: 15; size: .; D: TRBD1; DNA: TGTGCCAGCAGTTTATTCGACAGGGATAATTCACCCCTCCACTTT; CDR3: CASSLFDRDNSPLHF
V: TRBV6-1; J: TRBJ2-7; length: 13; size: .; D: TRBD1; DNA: TGTGCCAGCAGTGAAGCTGGACAGGACGAGCAGTACTTC; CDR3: CASSEAGQDEQYF
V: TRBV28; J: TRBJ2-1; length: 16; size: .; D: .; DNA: TGTGCCAGCAGGCCCCGGACAGCTGACTCCTACAATGAGCAGTTCTTC; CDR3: CASRPRTADSYNEQFF
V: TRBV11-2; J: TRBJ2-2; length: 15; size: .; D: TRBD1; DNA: TGTGCCAGCAGCCCCGGACAGGGGAGGACCGGGGAGCTGTTTTTT; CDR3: CASSPGQGRTGELFF
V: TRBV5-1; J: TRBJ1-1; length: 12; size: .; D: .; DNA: TGCGCCAGCAGGAGGAGGAACACTGAAGCTTTCTTT; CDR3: CASRRRNTEAFF
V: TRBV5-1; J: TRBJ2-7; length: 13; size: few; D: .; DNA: TGCGCCAGCCGCAATCAGGGGTCTCGCGAGCAGTACTTC; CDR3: CASRNQGSREQYF
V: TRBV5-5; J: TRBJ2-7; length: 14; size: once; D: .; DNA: TGTGCCAGCAGCTATGGGGGCGTCGCCTACGAGCAGTACTTC; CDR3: CASSYGGVAYEQYF
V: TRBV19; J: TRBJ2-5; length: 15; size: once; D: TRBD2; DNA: TGTGCCAGTAGTAGTAGCGGGGGGATAAGGAAGACCCAGTACTTC; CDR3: CASSSSGGIRKTQYF
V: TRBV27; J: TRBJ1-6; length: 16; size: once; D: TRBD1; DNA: TGTGCCAGCAGTTCTACAGGGGGCATTAGGAGATCACCCCTCCACTTT; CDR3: CASSSTGGIRRSPLHF
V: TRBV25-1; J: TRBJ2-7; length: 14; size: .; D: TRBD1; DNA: TGTGCCACCCTGGGGGACAGGGGGCTTGGGGAGCAGTACTTC; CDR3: CATLGDRGLGEQYF
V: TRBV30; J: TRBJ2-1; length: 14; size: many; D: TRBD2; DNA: TGTGCCTGGAAACTAGCGGGGTCTTACAATGAGCAGTTCTTC; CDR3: CAWKLAGSYNEQFF
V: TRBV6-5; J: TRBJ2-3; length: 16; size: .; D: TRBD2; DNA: TGTGCCAGCAGTTACTCGGGACTAGCGGGCACAGATACGCAGTATTTT; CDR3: CASSYSGLAGTDTQYF
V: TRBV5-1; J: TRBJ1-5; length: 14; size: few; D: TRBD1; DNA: TGCGCCAGCAGCACGGGACAGGCGAATCAGCCCCAGCATTTT; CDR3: CASSTGQANQPQHF
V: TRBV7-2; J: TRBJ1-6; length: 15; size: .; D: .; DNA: TGTGCCAGCAGCTTAAGTGGGGGAGGGAATTCACCCCTCCACTTT; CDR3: CASSLSGGGNSPLHF
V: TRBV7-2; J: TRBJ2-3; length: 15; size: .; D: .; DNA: TGTGCCAGCAGCTTAGACGGTTTGAGCACAGATACGCAGTATTTT; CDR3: CASSLDGLSTDTQYF
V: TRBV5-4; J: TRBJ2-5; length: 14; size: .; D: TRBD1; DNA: TGTGCCAGCAGCTCGACAGGGCTTCAAGAGACCCAGTACTTC; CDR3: CASSSTGLQETQYF
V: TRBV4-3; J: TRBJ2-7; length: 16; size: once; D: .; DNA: TGCGCCAGCAGCCAAGGGGGGGTAGTGGGAGGTTACGAGCAGTACTTC; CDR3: CASSQGGVVGGYEQYF
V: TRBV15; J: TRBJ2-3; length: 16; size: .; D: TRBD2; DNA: TGTGCCACCTCTCGAGGGACTAGCGGGAACGCAGATACGCAGTATTTT; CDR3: CATSRGTSGNADTQYF
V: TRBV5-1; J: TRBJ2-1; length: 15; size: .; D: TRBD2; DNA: TGCGCCAGCAGCGATAGCGGGCTCTCCTACAATGAGCAGTTCTTC; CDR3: CASSDSGLSYNEQFF
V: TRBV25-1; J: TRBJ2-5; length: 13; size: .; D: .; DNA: TGTGCCAGCAGTAAGGCGGGGATCGAGACCCAGTACTTC; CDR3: CASSKAGIETQYF
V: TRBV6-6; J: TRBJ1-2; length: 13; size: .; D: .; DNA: TGTGCCAGCATGACGGGGATTCACTATGGCTACACCTTC; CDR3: CASMTGIHYGYTF
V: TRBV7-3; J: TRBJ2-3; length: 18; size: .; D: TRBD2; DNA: TGTGCCAGCAGCTTAATGGGTAGCGGGAGTTTACGCACAGATACGCAGTATTTT; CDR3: CASSLMGSGSLRTDTQYF
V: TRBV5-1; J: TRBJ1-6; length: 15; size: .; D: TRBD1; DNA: TGCGCCAGCAGCTGGGAGACAGGGGAGAATTCACCCCTCCACTTT; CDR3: CASSWETGENSPLHF
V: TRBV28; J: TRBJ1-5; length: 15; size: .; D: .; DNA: TGTGCCAGCAGTTTAGCAGGGATGGGCAATCAGCCCCAGCATTTT; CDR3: CASSLAGMGNQPQHF
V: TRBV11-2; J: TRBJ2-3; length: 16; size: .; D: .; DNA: TGTGCCAGCAGCTGGGGAGGGGGGGTTAGCACAGATACGCAGTATTTT; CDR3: CASSWGGGVSTDTQYF
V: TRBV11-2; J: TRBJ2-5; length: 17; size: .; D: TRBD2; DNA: TGTGCCAGCAGCTCCCCTGCGACTAGCGGGAGGGGGGAGACCCAGTACTTC; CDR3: CASSSPATSGRGETQYF
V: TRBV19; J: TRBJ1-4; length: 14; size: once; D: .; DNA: TGTGCCAGTAGGCCACAGTCAACTAATGAAAAACTGTTTTTT; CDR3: CASRPQSTNEKLFF
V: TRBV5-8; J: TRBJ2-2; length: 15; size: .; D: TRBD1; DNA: TGTGCCAGCAGCGGCAACAGGGGGAACACCGGGGAGCTGTTTTTT; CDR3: CASSGNRGNTGELFF
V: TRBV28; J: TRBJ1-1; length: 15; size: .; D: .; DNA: TGTGCCAGCAGTTTATGGGGGGGGCGCCTAACTGAAGCTTTCTTT; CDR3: CASSLWGGRLTEAFF
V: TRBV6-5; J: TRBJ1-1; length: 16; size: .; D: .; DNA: TGTGCCAGCAGTTTCTCCTTTTTGCAGGTTATACCTGAAGCTTTCTTT; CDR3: CASSFSFLQVIPEAFF
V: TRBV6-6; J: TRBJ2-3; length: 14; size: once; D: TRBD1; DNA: TGTGCCAGCAGTCGGGACAGGCGGACAGATACGCAGTATTTT; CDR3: CASSRDRRTDTQYF
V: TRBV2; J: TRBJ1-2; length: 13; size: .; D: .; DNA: TGTGCCAGCGGGGGACTGTTGAACTATGGCTACACCTTC; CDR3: CASGGLLNYGYTF
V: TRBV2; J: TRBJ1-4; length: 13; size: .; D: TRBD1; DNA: TGTGCCAGCAACCGGGACAGAAATGAAAAACTGTTTTTT; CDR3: CASNRDRNEKLFF
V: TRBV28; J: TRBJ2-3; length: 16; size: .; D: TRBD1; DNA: TGTGCCAGCATCCCCTCGACAGGGTTCAGCACAGATACGCAGTATTTT; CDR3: CASIPSTGFSTDTQYF
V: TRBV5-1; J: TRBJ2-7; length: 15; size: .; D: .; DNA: TGCGCCAGCAGCCCAGAACTAGCTGGGACCTACGAGCAGTACTTC; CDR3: CASSPELAGTYEQYF
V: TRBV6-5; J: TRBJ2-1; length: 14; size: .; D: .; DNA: TGTGCCAGCAGTTCCCAAAGAGAAGCGACTGAGCAGTTCTTC; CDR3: CASSSQREATEQFF
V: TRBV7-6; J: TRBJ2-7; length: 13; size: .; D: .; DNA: TGTGCCAGCAGCCTCGACAGCTCCTACGAGCAGTACTTC; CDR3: CASSLDSSYEQYF